These T cell receptor beta chains were read from a single sample in a study of T cell repertoires in cytomegalovirus infection. One entry per CDR3 protein, called by TCRdb with MiXCR from the reads. The data contain roughly 200,000 distinct CDR3 sequences, about 15% of them singletons. The sample comprised CD8+ T cells from PBMCs. The receptors were sampled from a human donor in good health (CMV status not recorded). Some clones in this sample may be carry-over from other donors' samples. CDR3s include the opening cysteine and the closing phenylalanine or tryptophan. Fields, in order: D gene, J gene, CDR3 length, clone size, V gene, CDR3 protein, CDR3 DNA. The D gene is left open where the match is weak. Clone size is not always given. Where it is, it says once, few, many or a class for expanded clones.

d_call: TRBD2
j_call: TRBJ2-3
cdr3_length: 18
clone_size: NA
v_call: TRBV7-6
cdr3_aa: CASSSEPGLAGLTDTQYF
cdr3_nt: TGTGCCAGCAGCTCCGAACCGGGACTAGCGGGACTCACAGATACGCAGTATTTT

d_call: TRBD1
j_call: TRBJ2-4
cdr3_length: 17
clone_size: NA
v_call: TRBV7-9
cdr3_aa: CASSHRQGVNAKNIQYF
cdr3_nt: TGTGCCAGCAGCCACCGACAGGGGGTCAACGCCAAAAACATTCAGTACTTC

d_call: NA
j_call: TRBJ1-5
cdr3_length: 14
clone_size: NA
v_call: TRBV25-1
cdr3_aa: CASSEGDNYQPQHF
cdr3_nt: TGTGCCAGCAGTGAGGGGGACAACTATCAGCCCCAGCATTTT

d_call: NA
j_call: TRBJ2-3
cdr3_length: 11
clone_size: NA
v_call: TRBV28
cdr3_aa: CASSLSLSRYF
cdr3_nt: TGTGCCAGCAGTTTATCCCTCTCGCGGTATTTT

d_call: NA
j_call: TRBJ2-4
cdr3_length: 16
clone_size: NA
v_call: TRBV3-1
cdr3_aa: CASSQEAGRRTSIQYF
cdr3_nt: TGTGCCAGCAGCCAAGAGGCCGGACGTCGAACCAGCATTCAGTACTTC

d_call: TRBD1
j_call: TRBJ1-1
cdr3_length: 12
clone_size: NA
v_call: TRBV7-9
cdr3_aa: CASKGAGTEAFF
cdr3_nt: TGTGCCAGCAAGGGGGCGGGCACTGAAGCTTTCTTT

d_call: TRBD2
j_call: TRBJ2-5
cdr3_length: 15
clone_size: NA
v_call: TRBV7-2
cdr3_aa: CASSAYPGGQETQYF
cdr3_nt: TGTGCCAGCAGCGCATATCCGGGAGGGCAAGAGACCCAGTACTTC

d_call: NA
j_call: TRBJ2-1
cdr3_length: 12
clone_size: NA
v_call: TRBV7-2
cdr3_aa: CASSADYNEQFF
cdr3_nt: TGTGCCAGCAGCGCGGACTACAATGAGCAGTTCTTC

d_call: NA
j_call: TRBJ1-3
cdr3_length: 16
clone_size: NA
v_call: TRBV7-9
cdr3_aa: CASSLGTGRSGNTIYF
cdr3_nt: TGTGCCAGCAGCTTAGGTACAGGGCGAAGTGGAAACACCATATATTTT

d_call: TRBD1
j_call: TRBJ2-1
cdr3_length: 19
clone_size: few
v_call: TRBV12-3/TRBV12-4
cdr3_aa: CASSYLRRTGTSSYNEQFF
cdr3_nt: TGTGCCAGCAGTTACCTCAGGAGGACAGGGACCAGCTCCTACAATGAGCAGTTCTTC

d_call: TRBD1
j_call: TRBJ2-1
cdr3_length: 15
clone_size: NA
v_call: TRBV4-1
cdr3_aa: CASSQGQGPYNEQFF
cdr3_nt: TGCGCCAGCAGCCAAGGACAGGGACCCTACAATGAGCAGTTCTTC

d_call: NA
j_call: TRBJ2-4
cdr3_length: 16
clone_size: few
v_call: TRBV6-2/TRBV6-3
cdr3_aa: CASSTWDGIAKNIQYF
cdr3_nt: TGTGCCAGCAGCACTTGGGACGGCATAGCCAAAAACATTCAGTACTTC

d_call: NA
j_call: TRBJ2-2
cdr3_length: 15
clone_size: NA
v_call: TRBV6-5
cdr3_aa: CASSYADQTTGELFF
cdr3_nt: TGTGCCAGCAGTTACGCGGACCAAACCACCGGGGAGCTGTTTTTT

d_call: NA
j_call: TRBJ2-1
cdr3_length: 17
clone_size: few
v_call: TRBV7-2
cdr3_aa: CASSSLPRDWTYNEQFF
cdr3_nt: TGTGCCAGCAGCTCCCTCCCCCGGGACTGGACCTACAATGAGCAGTTCTTC

d_call: NA
j_call: TRBJ2-3
cdr3_length: 14
clone_size: NA
v_call: TRBV7-2
cdr3_aa: CASSFMGGTDTQYF
cdr3_nt: TGTGCCAGCAGCTTTATGGGAGGCACAGATACGCAGTATTTT

d_call: TRBD2
j_call: TRBJ2-7
cdr3_length: 15
clone_size: NA
v_call: TRBV5-4
cdr3_aa: CASSLALAGGPEQYF
cdr3_nt: TGTGCCAGCAGCTTGGCCCTAGCGGGGGGCCCAGAGCAGTACTTC

d_call: NA
j_call: TRBJ2-7
cdr3_length: 13
clone_size: few
v_call: TRBV20-1
cdr3_aa: CSANPDRSYEQYF
cdr3_nt: TGCAGTGCTAACCCTGACAGGTCTTACGAGCAGTACTTC

d_call: NA
j_call: TRBJ1-5
cdr3_length: 15
clone_size: NA
v_call: TRBV28
cdr3_aa: CASISLSYSNQPQHF
cdr3_nt: TGTGCCAGCATCTCTCTGAGTTATAGCAATCAGCCCCAGCATTTT

d_call: TRBD1
j_call: TRBJ2-4
cdr3_length: 16
clone_size: few
v_call: TRBV6-5
cdr3_aa: CASSTGTGLVGDIQYF
cdr3_nt: TGTGCCAGCAGCACCGGGACAGGGTTGGTTGGGGACATTCAGTACTTC

d_call: NA
j_call: TRBJ1-4
cdr3_length: 15
clone_size: few
v_call: TRBV7-7
cdr3_aa: CASSLAGGANEKLFF
cdr3_nt: TGTGCTAGCAGCTTAGCCGGCGGGGCTAATGAAAAACTGTTTTTT

d_call: TRBD1
j_call: TRBJ1-1
cdr3_length: 16
clone_size: few
v_call: TRBV6-2/TRBV6-3
cdr3_aa: CASSYAGQLMNTEAFF
cdr3_nt: TGTGCCAGCAGTTACGCGGGACAGCTCATGAACACTGAAGCTTTCTTT

d_call: TRBD1
j_call: TRBJ1-1
cdr3_length: 12
clone_size: few
v_call: TRBV19
cdr3_aa: CASSIGTAEAFF
cdr3_nt: TGTGCCAGTAGCATCGGGACAGCTGAAGCTTTCTTT

d_call: NA
j_call: TRBJ2-7
cdr3_length: 15
clone_size: NA
v_call: TRBV10-3
cdr3_aa: CAISEERGAAYEQYF
cdr3_nt: TGTGCCATCAGTGAGGAACGGGGGGCGGCCTACGAGCAGTACTTC

d_call: TRBD1
j_call: TRBJ2-5
cdr3_length: 14
clone_size: few
v_call: TRBV4-1
cdr3_aa: CASSQGLGGETQYF
cdr3_nt: TGCGCCAGCAGCCAAGGGCTAGGGGGCGAGACCCAGTACTTC

d_call: TRBD1
j_call: TRBJ1-6
cdr3_length: 16
clone_size: few
v_call: TRBV7-6
cdr3_aa: CASSLGLTGRNSPLHF
cdr3_nt: TGTGCCAGCAGCTTAGGACTGACAGGGAGGAATTCACCCCTCCACTTT

d_call: NA
j_call: TRBJ2-3
cdr3_length: 17
clone_size: NA
v_call: TRBV7-6
cdr3_aa: CASSSWVGRTSTDTQYF
cdr3_nt: TGTGCCAGCAGCTCCTGGGTCGGGCGGACAAGCACAGATACGCAGTATTTT

d_call: TRBD2
j_call: TRBJ2-1
cdr3_length: 16
clone_size: NA
v_call: TRBV7-8
cdr3_aa: CASSLELAGGWNEQFF
cdr3_nt: TGTGCCAGCAGCTTAGAACTAGCGGGGGGGTGGAATGAGCAGTTCTTC

d_call: NA
j_call: TRBJ1-3
cdr3_length: 13
clone_size: NA
v_call: TRBV7-8
cdr3_aa: CASSRYGGNTIYF
cdr3_nt: TGTGCCAGCAGTCGGTACGGCGGAAACACCATATATTTT

d_call: TRBD1
j_call: TRBJ2-5
cdr3_length: 15
clone_size: few
v_call: TRBV25-1
cdr3_aa: CASSPGQGVWETQYF
cdr3_nt: TGTGCCAGCAGCCCGGGACAGGGGGTGTGGGAGACCCAGTACTTC

d_call: NA
j_call: TRBJ2-1
cdr3_length: 13
clone_size: NA
v_call: TRBV27
cdr3_aa: CASGLAFYNEQFF
cdr3_nt: TGTGCCAGCGGGTTGGCTTTCTACAATGAGCAGTTCTTC

d_call: NA
j_call: TRBJ2-7
cdr3_length: 16
clone_size: NA
v_call: TRBV7-9
cdr3_aa: CASSFPGPAGPLEQYF
cdr3_nt: TGTGCCAGCAGCTTTCCGGGACCCGCGGGACCCCTCGAGCAGTACTTC

d_call: NA
j_call: TRBJ1-6
cdr3_length: 17
clone_size: NA
v_call: TRBV28
cdr3_aa: CASSLFGRDHGNSPLHF
cdr3_nt: TGTGCCAGCAGTTTATTCGGCCGGGACCACGGGAATTCACCCCTCCACTTT

d_call: TRBD1
j_call: TRBJ1-5
cdr3_length: 15
clone_size: NA
v_call: TRBV12-5
cdr3_aa: CASGLVGGPNQPQHF
cdr3_nt: TGTGCTAGTGGTTTGGTAGGGGGCCCCAATCAGCCCCAGCATTTT

d_call: NA
j_call: TRBJ2-1
cdr3_length: 17
clone_size: few
v_call: TRBV28
cdr3_aa: CASRDYTGNFSYNEQFF
cdr3_nt: TGTGCCAGCAGGGATTACACAGGGAATTTTTCCTACAATGAGCAGTTCTTC

d_call: TRBD2
j_call: TRBJ2-1
cdr3_length: 15
clone_size: NA
v_call: TRBV7-2
cdr3_aa: CASSLVGGPYNEQFF
cdr3_nt: TGTGCCAGCAGCTTAGTGGGAGGGCCATACAATGAGCAGTTCTTC

d_call: NA
j_call: TRBJ2-4
cdr3_length: 15
clone_size: few
v_call: TRBV6-2/TRBV6-3
cdr3_aa: CASSREGLAKNIQYF
cdr3_nt: TGTGCCAGCAGCCGTGAGGGATTAGCCAAAAACATTCAGTACTTC

d_call: TRBD1
j_call: TRBJ1-5
cdr3_length: 14
clone_size: NA
v_call: TRBV28
cdr3_aa: CASSLQQGAQPQHF
cdr3_nt: TGTGCCAGCAGTTTGCAACAGGGGGCTCAGCCCCAGCATTTT

d_call: TRBD1
j_call: TRBJ2-7
cdr3_length: 15
clone_size: few
v_call: TRBV12-3/TRBV12-4
cdr3_aa: CASSPGTASSYEQYF
cdr3_nt: TGTGCCAGCAGTCCCGGGACAGCCAGCTCCTACGAGCAGTACTTC

d_call: NA
j_call: TRBJ1-6
cdr3_length: 15
clone_size: NA
v_call: TRBV7-9
cdr3_aa: CASSKRTAANSPLHF
cdr3_nt: TGTGCCAGCAGCAAACGCACGGCGGCCAATTCACCCCTCCACTTT

d_call: TRBD2
j_call: TRBJ2-1
cdr3_length: 15
clone_size: few
v_call: TRBV6-2/TRBV6-3
cdr3_aa: CASSYRRGGDNEQFF
cdr3_nt: TGTGCCAGCAGTTACCGGCGGGGGGGAGACAATGAGCAGTTCTTC

d_call: NA
j_call: TRBJ1-1
cdr3_length: 16
clone_size: few
v_call: TRBV14
cdr3_aa: CASSQDQGHINTEAFF
cdr3_nt: TGTGCCAGCAGCCAAGACCAGGGACACATAAACACTGAAGCTTTCTTT

d_call: NA
j_call: TRBJ2-3
cdr3_length: 20
clone_size: NA
v_call: TRBV7-9
cdr3_aa: CASSLGHYTPGQESTDTQYF
cdr3_nt: TGTGCCAGCAGCTTAGGACACTATACACCGGGGCAAGAGAGCACAGATACGCAGTATTTT

d_call: NA
j_call: TRBJ1-1
cdr3_length: 15
clone_size: few
v_call: TRBV7-2
cdr3_aa: CASSLAGRGDTEAFF
cdr3_nt: TGTGCCAGCAGCTTAGCAGGGAGGGGGGACACTGAAGCTTTCTTT

d_call: NA
j_call: TRBJ2-3
cdr3_length: 15
clone_size: NA
v_call: TRBV25-1
cdr3_aa: CASSRVAIGTDTQYF
cdr3_nt: TGTGCCAGCAGCCGGGTGGCCATCGGCACAGATACGCAGTATTTT

d_call: TRBD1
j_call: TRBJ1-2
cdr3_length: 14
clone_size: NA
v_call: TRBV28
cdr3_aa: CASIQSGGFYGYTF
cdr3_nt: TGTGCCAGCATCCAGTCAGGGGGCTTCTATGGCTACACCTTC

d_call: NA
j_call: TRBJ2-3
cdr3_length: 15
clone_size: few
v_call: TRBV28
cdr3_aa: CASSRQDLSTDTQYF
cdr3_nt: TGTGCCAGCAGCCGTCAGGACTTAAGCACAGATACGCAGTATTTT

d_call: NA
j_call: TRBJ1-4
cdr3_length: 16
clone_size: NA
v_call: TRBV4-2
cdr3_aa: CASSHATQDMDEKLFF
cdr3_nt: TGTGCCAGCAGCCATGCTACCCAGGACATGGATGAAAAACTGTTTTTT

d_call: TRBD1
j_call: TRBJ1-2
cdr3_length: 13
clone_size: few
v_call: TRBV4-1
cdr3_aa: CASSHGRGIGYTF
cdr3_nt: TGCGCCAGCAGCCACGGCAGGGGGATTGGCTACACCTTC

d_call: TRBD2
j_call: TRBJ2-1
cdr3_length: 15
clone_size: many
v_call: TRBV12-3/TRBV12-4
cdr3_aa: CASSQRTSVNNEQFF
cdr3_nt: TGTGCCAGCAGCCAACGGACTAGCGTGAACAATGAGCAGTTCTTC

d_call: TRBD1
j_call: TRBJ2-2
cdr3_length: 15
clone_size: NA
v_call: TRBV2
cdr3_aa: CASSEGTANTGELFF
cdr3_nt: TGTGCCAGCAGTGAGGGGACAGCGAACACCGGGGAGCTGTTTTTT

d_call: TRBD1
j_call: TRBJ1-1
cdr3_length: 14
clone_size: NA
v_call: TRBV6-1
cdr3_aa: CASGGRGLDTEAFF
cdr3_nt: TGTGCCAGCGGAGGCAGGGGGCTTGACACTGAAGCTTTCTTT

d_call: TRBD1
j_call: TRBJ2-7
cdr3_length: 17
clone_size: NA
v_call: TRBV7-9
cdr3_aa: CASSSPGTGTSYNEQYF
cdr3_nt: TGTGCCAGCAGCAGTCCCGGGACAGGGACCTCCTACAATGAGCAGTACTTC

d_call: TRBD1
j_call: TRBJ1-6
cdr3_length: 18
clone_size: NA
v_call: TRBV12-3/TRBV12-4
cdr3_aa: CASSRRGALTGSNSPLHF
cdr3_nt: TGTGCCAGCAGCCGCCGCGGCGCTTTGACAGGGAGTAATTCACCCCTCCACTTT

d_call: TRBD1
j_call: TRBJ2-5
cdr3_length: 14
clone_size: NA
v_call: TRBV20-1
cdr3_aa: CSASRTGKQETQYF
cdr3_nt: TGCAGTGCTAGTCGGACAGGGAAGCAAGAGACCCAGTACTTC